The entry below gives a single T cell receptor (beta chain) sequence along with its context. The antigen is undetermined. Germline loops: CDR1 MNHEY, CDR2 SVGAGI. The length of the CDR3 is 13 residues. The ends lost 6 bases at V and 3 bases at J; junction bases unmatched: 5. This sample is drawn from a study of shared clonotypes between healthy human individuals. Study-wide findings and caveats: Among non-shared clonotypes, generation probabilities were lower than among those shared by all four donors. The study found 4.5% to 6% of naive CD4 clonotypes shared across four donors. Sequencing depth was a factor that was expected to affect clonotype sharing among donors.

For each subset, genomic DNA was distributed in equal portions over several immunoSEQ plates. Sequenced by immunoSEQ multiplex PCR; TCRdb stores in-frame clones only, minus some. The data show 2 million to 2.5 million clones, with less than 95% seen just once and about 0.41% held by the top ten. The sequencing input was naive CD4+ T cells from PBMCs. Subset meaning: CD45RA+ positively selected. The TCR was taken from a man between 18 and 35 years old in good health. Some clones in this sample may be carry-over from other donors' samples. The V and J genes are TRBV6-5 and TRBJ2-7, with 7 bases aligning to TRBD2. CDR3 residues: CASRRTSYYEQYF. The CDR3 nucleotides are TGTGCCAGCAGACGGACTAGTTACTACGAGCAGTACTTC.